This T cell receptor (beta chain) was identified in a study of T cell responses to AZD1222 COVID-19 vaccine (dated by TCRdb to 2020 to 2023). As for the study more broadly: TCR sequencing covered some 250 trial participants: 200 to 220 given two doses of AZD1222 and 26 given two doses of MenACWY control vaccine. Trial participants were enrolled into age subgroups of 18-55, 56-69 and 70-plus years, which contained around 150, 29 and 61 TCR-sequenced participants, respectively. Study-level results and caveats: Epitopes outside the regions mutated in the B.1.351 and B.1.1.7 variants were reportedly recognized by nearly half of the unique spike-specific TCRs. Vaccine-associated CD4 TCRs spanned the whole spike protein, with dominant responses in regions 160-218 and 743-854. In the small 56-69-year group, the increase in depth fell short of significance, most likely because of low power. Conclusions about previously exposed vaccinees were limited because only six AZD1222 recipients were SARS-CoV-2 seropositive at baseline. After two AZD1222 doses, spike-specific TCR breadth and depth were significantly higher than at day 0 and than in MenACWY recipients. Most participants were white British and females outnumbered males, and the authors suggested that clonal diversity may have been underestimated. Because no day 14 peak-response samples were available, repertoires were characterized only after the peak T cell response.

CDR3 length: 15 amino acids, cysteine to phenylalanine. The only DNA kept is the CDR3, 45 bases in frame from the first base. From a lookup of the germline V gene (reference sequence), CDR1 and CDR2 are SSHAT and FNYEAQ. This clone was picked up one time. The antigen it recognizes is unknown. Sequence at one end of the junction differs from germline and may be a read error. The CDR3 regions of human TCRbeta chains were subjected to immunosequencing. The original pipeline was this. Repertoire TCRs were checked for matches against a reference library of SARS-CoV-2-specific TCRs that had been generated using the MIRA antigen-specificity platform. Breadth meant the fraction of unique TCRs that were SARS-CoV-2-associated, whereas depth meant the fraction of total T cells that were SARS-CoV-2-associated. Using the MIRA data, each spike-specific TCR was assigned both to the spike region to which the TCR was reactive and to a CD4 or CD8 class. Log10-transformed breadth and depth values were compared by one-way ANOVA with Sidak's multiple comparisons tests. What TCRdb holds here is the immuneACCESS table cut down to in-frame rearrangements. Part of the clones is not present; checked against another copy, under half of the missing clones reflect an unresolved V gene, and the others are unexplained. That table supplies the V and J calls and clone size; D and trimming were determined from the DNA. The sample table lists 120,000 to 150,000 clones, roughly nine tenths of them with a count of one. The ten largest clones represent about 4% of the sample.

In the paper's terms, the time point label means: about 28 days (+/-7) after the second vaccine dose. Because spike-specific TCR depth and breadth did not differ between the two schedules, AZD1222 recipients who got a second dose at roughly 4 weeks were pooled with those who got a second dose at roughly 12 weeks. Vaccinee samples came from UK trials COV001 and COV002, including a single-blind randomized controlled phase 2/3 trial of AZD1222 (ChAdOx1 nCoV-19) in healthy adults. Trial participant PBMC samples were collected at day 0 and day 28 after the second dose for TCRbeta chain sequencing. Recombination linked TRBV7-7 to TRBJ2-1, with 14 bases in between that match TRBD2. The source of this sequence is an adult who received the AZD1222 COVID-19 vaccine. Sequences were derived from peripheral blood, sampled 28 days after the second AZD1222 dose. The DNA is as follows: TGTGCTAGCAGCTTGGGACTAGCGGGAGTCGATGAGCAGTTCTTC. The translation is CASSLGLAGVDEQFF.